This TCR beta chain was sequenced during a study of lymphopenia after photon versus proton radiotherapy. Findings and caveats of the study: A bigger post-nadir fall in TCR diversity correlated inversely with survival time in deceased patients. Under photons, naive T cells and diversity fell while effector/memory populations rose.

Trimming removed 6 bases from V and 3 bases from J, with 17 bases in between. The CDR3 runs to 16 residues. Germline CDR1 is SGHNT and CDR2 is YENEEA. Sequencing used immunoSEQ multiplex PCR; TCRdb keeps in-frame clones, though not all of them. The repertoire holds approximately 80,000 clones, with 83% as singletons. Of note for this clone: The antigen is undetermined.

The source is a man aged 55 to 69 with pancreatic cancer. J is TRBJ1-4 and V is TRBV11-3; D remains unclear. The sequencing here drew on peripheral blood, taken from a patient treated with proton-based radiotherapy. The CDR3 DNA follows: TGTGCCAGCAGTCCGGGCGCCGGCCGGCCTAATGAAAAACTGTTTTTT. Translating it yields CASSPGAGRPNEKLFF.